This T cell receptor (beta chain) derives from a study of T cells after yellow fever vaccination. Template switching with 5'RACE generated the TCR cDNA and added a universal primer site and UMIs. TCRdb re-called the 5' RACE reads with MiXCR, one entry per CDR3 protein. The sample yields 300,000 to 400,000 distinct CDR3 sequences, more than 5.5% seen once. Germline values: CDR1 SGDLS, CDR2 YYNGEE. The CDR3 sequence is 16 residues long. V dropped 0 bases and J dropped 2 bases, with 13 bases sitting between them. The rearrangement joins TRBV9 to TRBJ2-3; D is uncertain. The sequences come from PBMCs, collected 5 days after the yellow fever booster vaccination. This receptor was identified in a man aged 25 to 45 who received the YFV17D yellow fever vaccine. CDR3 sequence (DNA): TGTGCCAGCAGCGTAGACCCCCTGTACTCCACAGATACGCAGTATTTT. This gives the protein CASSVDPLYSTDTQYF.